This T cell receptor beta chain was captured in a study of blood T cell repertoires in COVID-19. Profiling relied on immunoSEQ multiplex PCR, and the TCRdb table lists in-frame clones only, not all of them. The repertoire holds about 110,000 clones, with approximately 67% as singletons. In germline, CDR1 is MNHEY, CDR2 SVGAGI. The length of the CDR3 is 14 residues. V lost 7 bases and J lost 0, with 10 bases in between. The chain combines TRBV6-5 with TRBJ1-3; the D gene is possibly TRBD1 (5 bases). The receptor was derived from a woman in her sixties with acute or convalescent COVID-19. Material: peripheral blood. CDR3 protein: CASITGNSGNTIYF. The CDR3 DNA is TGTGCCAGCATTACAGGAAACTCTGGAAACACCATATATTTT.